This T cell receptor beta chain was profiled in a study of blood T cell repertoires in COVID-19. The germline V gene encodes CDR1 SQVTM and CDR2 ANQGSEA. The CDR3 contains 14 residues. The germline V and J ends were trimmed by 4 bases and 4 bases, with 17 bases remaining between them. Method: immunoSEQ multiplex PCR; TCRdb's copy keeps in-frame clones and lacks some. The sample has some 250,000 clones, approximately 84% seen once. This clone has only a few counts. Living in 24 US areas, the participants were between roughly 18 and 89 years of age. All recovered Cohort 3 donors got two negative PCRs, got clearance, or saw symptom resolution.

V usage is TRBV29-1 and J usage is TRBJ2-7; possible D gene TRBD2, 5 bases. The receptor comes from a man aged 18 to 30 who had recovered from COVID-19. The sample was PBMCs or T cells enriched from blood (not recorded which). The CDR3 nucleotides are TGCAGCGTTGTGGTCCGGAGGAGTCGGTACGAGCAGTACTTC. The encoded protein is CSVVVRRSRYEQYF.